The 12 T cell receptor beta chains reported below all come from one sample, sequenced in a study of identical twins. Using its own MiXCR run on the 5' RACE reads, TCRdb lists one record per CDR3 protein. The table lists 510,000 or so distinct CDR3 sequences, approximately 14% of them singletons. The same sample was also studied in work on yellow fever vaccine responses in identical twins.

Sequencing used CD4+ T cells sorted from blood. The receptors derive from a woman in her late teens or twenties in good health.

The CDR3 region has the DNA TGTGCCAGCAGTTTATCGGTCCCAGGGGATCCCTCCTACGAGCAGTACTTC. It yields the protein CASSLSVPGDPSYEQYF. This sequence joins TRBV27 and TRBJ2-7; D possibly corresponds to TRBD1 (6 bases). There are 17 residues in the CDR3. The V gene lost 0 bases and the J gene lost 0 bases, with 15 bases spanning the gap. Germline CDR1 reads MNHEY; CDR2 reads SMNVEV (reference sequence).

This clonotype showed up just a few times. CDR3 nucleotide sequence: TGTGCCAGCAGTTCGAGAAACAGGGGGCACACTGAAGCTTTCTTT. This sequence encodes CASSSRNRGHTEAFF. The chain is built from TRBV27 and TRBJ1-1; 9 positions match TRBD1. This CDR3 region has 15 residues. Germline CDR1 reads MNHEY; CDR2 reads SMNVEV (reference sequence). V lost 4 bases and J lost 3; bases outside the gene matches: 6.

The rearrangement joins TRBV28 to TRBJ2-7, with 9 bases lining up with TRBD2. The CDR3 consists of 19 residues. The V and J ends lost 0 bases and 2 bases, in that order; junction bases with no gene match: 14. Germline lookup yields CDR1 MDHEN and CDR2 SYDVKM. The CDR3 nucleotides read TGTGCCAGCAGTTTATGGGCCGGGACTAGCCAAAGAGGGGCCTACGAGCAGTACTTC. Residues: CASSLWAGTSQRGAYEQYF.

The rearrangement joins TRBV4-2 to TRBJ2-5; 12 bases are a match to TRBD2. Trimming at V came to 0 bases and at J to 2 bases, leaving 4 bases not matched to a gene. This CDR3 contains 17 residues. CDR1 is LGHNA, CDR2 YNFKEQ, per germline. DNA for the CDR3: TGTGCCAGCAGCCAAGAAGTGCTAGCGGGAGGGCAAGAGACCCAGTACTTC. It yields the protein CASSQEVLAGGQETQYF.

This clonotype was observed a handful of times. The CDR3 region has the DNA TGTGCCATCAACGACGGCAGCCTCAACTATGGCTACACCTTC. Amino acid sequence: CAINDGSLNYGYTF. The chain has TRBV10-3 and TRBJ1-2; no firm D call. Trimming stripped 7 bases from V and 2 bases from J, with 14 bases between. Germline loops: CDR1 ENHRY, CDR2 SYGVKD. The CDR3 contains 14 residues.

Only a few counts were recorded for this clonotype. This CDR3 is CSANSPSGGFNTQYF. The CDR3 nucleotides read TGCAGTGCTAACTCCCCCAGCGGGGGATTCAATACGCAGTATTTT. This chain joins TRBV20-1 and TRBJ2-3; 8 nucleotides align to TRBD2. The CDR3 loop spans 15 amino acids. The J segment lost 7 bases and the V segment lost 4 bases, leaving 13 bases of the junction unmatched. The germline CDR1 and CDR2 sequences are DFQATT and SNEGSKA (reference sequence).

This clonotype was counted only a few times. An end of the junction does not agree with germline; a read error may underlie this. CDR3 DNA: TGTGCCAGCAGTTTCTCTAGAGGAGGAGGGCGCTTC. This translates into CASSFSRGGGRF. This chain joins TRBV12-3 or TRBV12-4 and TRBJ2-5, with a tentative D call TRBD2 (6 bases). CDR3 length: 12 residues.

There are many counts of this clonotype. This chain links TRBV11-2 with TRBJ2-1; 7 nucleotides line up with TRBD2. Germline CDR1 reads SGHAT; CDR2 reads FQNNGV. The CDR3 covers 18 residues. V was pared by 4 bases and J by 0 bases, with 12 bases of the junction left unmatched. The CDR3 loop reads CASSSPELAKGSYNEQFF. The DNA for the CDR3 is TGTGCCAGCAGCTCCCCTGAACTAGCGAAAGGCTCCTACAATGAGCAGTTCTTC.

This chain joins TRBV12-3 or TRBV12-4 and TRBJ2-7, with TRBD1 matching 10 bases. The CDR3 is 14 amino acids. The junction had 7 bases not matched to a gene; V was cut back by 7 bases and J by 4 bases. This chain's CDR3 is CASKIGQGVYEQYF. CDR3 in DNA: TGTGCCAGCAAAATTGGACAGGGGGTTTACGAGCAGTACTTC.

This clonotype was recorded a few times. The chain combines TRBV10-3 with TRBJ2-3; D not resolved. CDR3 size: 13 residues. V shed 6 bases and J shed 5 bases, with 12 bases lying between them. The germline V gene encodes CDR1 ENHRY and CDR2 SYGVKD. Here the CDR3 reads CAIRGTWVDTQYF. For the CDR3, the DNA is TGTGCCATCAGGGGAACATGGGTAGATACGCAGTATTTT.

This sequence joins TRBV7-2 and TRBJ2-2, with D possibly being TRBD2 (5 bases). CDR1 is SGHTA, CDR2 FQGNSA, per germline. V dropped 5 bases and J dropped 5 bases, with 12 bases sitting between them. The CDR3 extends over 14 amino acids. The CDR3 sequence: CASSRARETGELFF. The CDR3 nucleotides are TGTGCCAGCAGCCGCGCGAGGGAAACCGGGGAGCTGTTTTTT.

This clonotype was picked up many times. V is TRBV20-1 and J is TRBJ2-1; unclear D gene. The CDR3 contains 12 residues. CDR1 is DFQATT and CDR2 is SNEGSKA in the germline V gene (reference sequence). V lost 5 bases and J lost 4, with 9 bases in between. The CDR3 nucleotides read TGCAGTGCTCGGGCTCTGTACAATGAGCAGTTCTTC. Translation gives CSARALYNEQFF.